This section outlines one TCR beta chain sequence together with its context. This entry comes from a study of cytomegalovirus exposure and HLA in healthy donors. Between the trimmed V and J ends, which lost 4 bases and 7 bases, there was a span of 19 bases. CDR3 length: 15 amino acids. Germline loops: CDR1 MNHEY, CDR2 SVGAGI. PCR primers comprised 60 Vbeta and 13 Jbeta primers. Profiling relied on immunoSEQ multiplex PCR, and the TCRdb table lists in-frame clones only, not all of them. Of over 150,000 clones listed, around 84% are singletons. This receptor was identified in a male donor in good health and CMV-seropositive. This chain uses TRBV6-5 with TRBJ1-1; TRBD1 is a possible D gene (5 bases). The sample consisted of PBMCs. Here the CDR3 reads CASSFGGVSRNEAFF. CDR3 nucleotide sequence: TGTGCCAGCAGTTTTGGGGGGGTCAGTCGGAATGAAGCTTTCTTT.